The 19 T cell receptor beta chains given below trace back to one sample, sequenced in a study of post-analysis software for immune sequencing data (dated by TCRdb to about 2015). Their antigens remain unidentified. The library was produced with PCR. Sequenced on an Illumina HiSeq 2500. To reduce PCR and sequencing biases, unique molecular identifiers were incorporated into the TCR beta cDNA libraries. The public reads were reprocessed in TCRdb via fastp at Q25 and MiXCR, keeping in-frame beta chains. Every entry covers one CDR3 protein and lists the most common genes and DNA from its rows. Recorded for this sample are hundreds of thousands of distinct CDR3 sequences; more than 50% of them occurred a single time. The ten largest clones represent roughly 10% of the sample. General study outcomes and caveats: Significantly higher frequencies in patients than in controls were found for a handful of TRBV segments, including TRBV5-6, TRBV5-1 and TRBV20-1.

The sequenced material came from blood. The receptors come from a girl aged 2 to 9 with multiple sclerosis.

This clonotype was detected only a few times. The J gene is TRBJ2-5, the V gene TRBV11-2; D ambiguous. Judging by the DNA end, TRBJ2-4 fits better; the J call may be wrong. The CDR3 is made up of 12 amino acids. CDR1 is SGHAT, CDR2 FQNNGV, per germline. This CDR3 reads CASTLGSNIQYF. The CDR3 DNA follows: TGTGCCAGCACCCTAGGTTCCAACATTCAGTACTTC.

This clonotype was recorded a few times. The rearrangement joins TRBV12-3 or TRBV12-4 to TRBJ2-7; unclear D gene. V was trimmed by 7 bases and J by 7 bases, leaving 14 bases between them. The CDR3 spans 12 residues. The CDR3 loop is CASTTALGEQYF. For the CDR3, the DNA is TGTGCCAGCACCACCGCGTTGGGAGAGCAGTACTTC.

The chain uses TRBV7-9 and TRBJ2-5, with D possibly called TRBD1 or TRBD2 (5 bases each). Germline CDR1 and CDR2: SEHNR and FQNEAQ (reference sequence). The CDR3 has 15 residues. The V end lost 4 bases, the J end lost 2 bases, and 14 bases lay between the germline ends. The CDR3 DNA follows: TGTGCCAGCAGCTCCGGGACCCTTGAACAAGAGACCCAGTACTTC. Translation: CASSSGTLEQETQYF.

V and J are TRBV2 and TRBJ1-2; 7 nucleotides align to TRBD1. CDR1 and CDR2 (germline): SNHLY, FYNNEI. V gave up 6 bases and J gave up 6 bases; unmatched junction bases: 13. This CDR3 has 15 residues. CDR3 sequence (DNA): TGTGCCAGCAGGACGACAGGGACCTCCGGCAATGGCTACACCTTC. Its protein product is CASRTTGTSGNGYTF.

The chain links TRBV12-3 or TRBV12-4 to TRBJ2-7; tentative D call: TRBD1 (6 bases). Trimming removed 6 bases from V and 2 bases from J, with 14 bases in between. CDR3 size: 14 residues. This CDR3 reads CASRRQQGPYEQYF. CDR3 nucleotides: TGTGCCAGCAGACGGCAACAGGGCCCCTACGAGCAGTACTTC.

This clonotype was recorded only once. No conserved phenylalanine or tryptophan is present at the end of the CDR3, so a read error is the likely explanation. The J gene is TRBJ2-3, the V gene TRBV6-5; the D call may be TRBD1 or TRBD2 (6 bases each). The CDR3 is 14 residues long. The V gene's germline CDR1 is MNHEY and CDR2 SVGAGI. V was pared by 5 bases and J by 5 bases, with 14 bases between. DNA for the CDR3: TGTGCCAGCAGTCCCGGGGGCCAGGGAGATACGCAGTATTTG. Protein product: CASSPGGQGDTQYL.

J is TRBJ1-2 and V is TRBV5-1; perhaps TRBD1 as D (5 bases). The CDR3 loop spans 16 amino acids. The V gene lost 3 bases and the J gene lost 2 bases, with 17 bases spanning the gap. Germline-derived CDR1 and CDR2 are SGHRS and YFSETQ. The CDR3 nucleotides are TGCGCCAGCAGCTCCGGATCAGGGAGTGGAAACTATGGCTACACCTTC. Protein: CASSSGSGSGNYGYTF.

This clonotype was detected a few times. The V and J genes are TRBV5-1 and TRBJ2-1; D is unclear. Deletions cut 1 base from V and 9 bases from J, with 14 bases between. Per germline, CDR1 SGHRS and CDR2 YFSETQ. The CDR3 extends over 14 amino acids. The CDR3 sequence is CASSLSTRLGEQFF. The CDR3 DNA follows: TGCGCCAGCAGCTTGTCCACTCGGTTGGGTGAGCAGTTCTTC.

The chain combines TRBV2 with TRBJ1-2; no clear D. The germline V gene encodes CDR1 SNHLY and CDR2 FYNNEI. This CDR3 is 14 amino acids long. Deletions cut 5 bases from V and 2 bases from J, with 12 bases between. CDR3 residues: CASSTADGNYGYTF. The CDR3 DNA follows: TGTGCCAGCAGTACGGCTGACGGGAACTATGGCTACACCTTC.

The V call is TRBV5-5, the J call TRBJ2-5; no definite D call. CDR1 is SGHKS and CDR2 is YYEKEE in the germline V gene (reference sequence). This CDR3 is built from 14 residues. The V end lost 3 bases, the J end lost 0 bases, and 9 bases lay between the germline ends. The CDR3 DNA sequence: TGTGCCAGCAGCTCCGTGGGCCACCAAGAGACCCAGTACTTC. Translated, it gives CASSSVGHQETQYF.

This chain joins TRBV27 and TRBJ1-2; D is ambiguous. The germline V gene has CDR1 MNHEY and CDR2 SMNVEV (reference sequence). The CDR3 runs to 13 residues. V was shortened by 11 bases and J by 3 bases, with 16 bases between the two germline ends. The CDR3 region is CACGQAMYYGYTF. Here the CDR3 DNA reads TGTGCCTGTGGCCAGGCGATGTACTATGGCTACACCTTC.

The chain combines TRBV20-1 with TRBJ2-7; TRBD1 might be the D (6 bases). The J call may be mistaken, given a closer DNA end match to TRBJ2-4. This CDR3 is built from 15 residues. Germline-derived CDR1 and CDR2 are DFQATT and SNEGSKA (reference sequence). CDR3 region: CSARTTTGSQNIQYF. DNA for the CDR3: TGCAGTGCTAGAACCACGACAGGTTCACAAAACATTCAGTACTTC.

This sequence joins TRBV27 and TRBJ1-4; perhaps TRBD1 as D (5 bases). CDR3 size: 15 residues. The V and J ends lost 4 bases and 7 bases respectively, with 16 bases between them. Germline-derived CDR1 and CDR2 are MNHEY and SMNVEV (reference sequence). Here the CDR3 DNA reads TGTGCCAGCAGTTCCCGACAGCCACTGATTGAAAAACTGTTTTTT. Translation gives CASSSRQPLIEKLFF.

This clonotype was counted between two and nine times. V and J are TRBV7-9 and TRBJ2-6, with 9 bases matching TRBD1. The germline gives CDR1 SEHNR, CDR2 FQNEAQ (reference sequence). Trimming at V came to 6 bases and at J to 1 base, leaving 10 bases not matched to a gene. The CDR3 extends over 18 amino acids. The CDR3: CASSPGTGKTSGANVLTF. CDR3 sequence (DNA): TGTGCCAGCAGTCCCGGGACAGGGAAGACATCTGGGGCCAACGTCCTGACTTTC.

In its sample, this clonotype was seen a few times. This chain uses TRBV29-1 with TRBJ2-5; no firm D call. CDR3 length: 11 amino acids. Looked up from germline, CDR1 is SQVTM and CDR2 is ANQGSEA. V was shortened by 7 bases and J by 4 bases, with 10 bases between the two germline ends. The CDR3 region has the DNA TGCAGCGCCCAGGAAGCAGAGACCCAGTACTTC. It codes for CSAQEAETQYF.

This chain uses TRBV11-2 with TRBJ2-1; TRBD2 agrees at 7 bases. The CDR3 is 16 residues long. With 5 bases clipped from V and 5 bases from J, the junction kept 12 bases outside the gene matches. Per germline, CDR1 SGHAT and CDR2 FQNNGV. CDR3 nucleotides: TGTGCCAGCAGCCACACCTTTCGGGAGGAAAACAATGAGCAGTTCTTC. Translated, it gives CASSHTFREENNEQFF.

The chain employs TRBV20-1 and TRBJ1-2, with D uncertain. Trimming stripped 7 bases from V and 10 bases from J, with 19 bases between. There are 12 residues in the CDR3. Per germline, CDR1 DFQATT and CDR2 SNEGSKA (reference sequence). The CDR3 spells CSVSRASLDYTF. DNA of the CDR3: TGCAGTGTTAGTCGGGCCAGCTTAGACTACACCTTC.

This chain joins TRBV6-2 or TRBV6-3 and TRBJ2-7; D is unresolved. Trimming cost V 2 bases and J 2 bases, with 10 bases left between them. The germline V gene encodes CDR1 MNHEY and CDR2 SVGEGT. The CDR3 contains 14 residues. CDR3 protein: CASSYGVRPYEQYF. The CDR3 DNA follows: TGTGCCAGCAGTTACGGGGTACGCCCCTACGAGCAGTACTTC.

The chain is built from TRBV7-3 and TRBJ2-7; TRBD2 is a possible D gene (6 bases). Germline CDR1 and CDR2: SGHTA and FQGTGA. CDR3 length equals 14 residues. Between the trimmed V and J ends, which lost 7 bases and 0 bases, there was a span of 13 bases. DNA for the CDR3: TGTGCCAGCAAGAGGGACTGGAGCTCCTACGAGCAGTACTTC. Translating it yields CASKRDWSSYEQYF.